A single sample gave rise to the 17 T cell receptor beta chains below, sequenced in a study of shared clonotypes between healthy human individuals. Profiling relied on immunoSEQ multiplex PCR, and the TCRdb table lists in-frame clones only, not all of them. The table has 1.5 million to 2.5 million clones, roughly 95% seen once. Naive CD8 cells, CD45RO-negative and positively selected for CCR7, excluded terminally differentiated effector memory CD45RA+ cells. Sequenced: naive CD8+ T cells sorted from blood. All receptors derive from a man aged 18-30 years in good health.

This clone was observed a handful of times. The J gene is TRBJ2-1, the V gene TRBV27, with 9 bases aligning to TRBD1. The CDR3 has 13 amino acids. With V trimmed by 8 bases and J by 4 bases, 3 bases remained unmatched. The germline gives CDR1 MNHEY, CDR2 SMNVEV (reference sequence). CDR3 residues: CASRDRVYNEQFF. The CDR3 coding sequence is TGTGCCAGCCGGGACAGGGTTTACAATGAGCAGTTCTTC.

The chain carries TRBV6-5 and TRBJ1-5; perhaps TRBD1 as D (6 bases). Trimming took 6 bases from V and 3 from J, leaving 12 bases between them. Germline V gives CDR1 MNHEY, CDR2 SVGAGI. CDR3 length: 14 residues. In nucleotides, the CDR3 is TGTGCCAGCAGATCCCAGGGGCTCAATCAGCCCCAGCATTTT. It codes for CASRSQGLNQPQHF.

This clone was detected once. This chain connects TRBV19 to TRBJ1-2, with D perhaps matching TRBD1 (5 bases). Germline CDR1 and CDR2: LNHDA and SQIVND (reference sequence). The CDR3 length is 15 residues. With 3 bases removed from V and 3 bases from J, the gap between germline ends came to 14 bases. The CDR3 region is CASSILEGLHYGYTF. The CDR3 DNA reads as TGTGCCAGTAGTATTCTGGAGGGGCTCCACTATGGCTACACCTTC. Based on the CDR3 plus reference TRBV19 and TRBJ1-2, the full variable domain is DGGITQSPKYLFRKEGQNVTLSCEQNLNHDAMYWYRQDPGQGLRLIYYSQIVNDFQKGDIAEGYSVSREKKESFPLTVTSAQKNPTAFYLCASSILEGLHYGYTFGSGTRLTVV.

The genes are TRBV6-5 and TRBJ2-5, with D hard to call. Looked up from germline, CDR1 is MNHEY and CDR2 is SVGAGI. V was cut by 6 bases and J by 2 bases, with 13 bases left in between. CDR3 length: 14 amino acids. Here the CDR3 DNA reads TGTGCCAGCAGCCCGGGCCCGCTACAAGAGACCCAGTACTTC. Translating gives CASSPGPLQETQYF.

The chain couples TRBV29-1 to TRBJ2-2; no reliable D call. Germline CDR1 reads SQVTM; CDR2 reads ANQGSEA. Trimming stripped 2 bases from V and 2 bases from J, with 6 bases between. The CDR3 is 13 residues long. The CDR3 bases are TGCAGCGTTGAACGCAGTAACACCGGGGAGCTGTTTTTT. This codes for CSVERSNTGELFF.

Comments on this clone: The same CDR3 can be traced to other DNA sequences in this sample. The V call is TRBV27, the J call TRBJ2-7; D perhaps matches TRBD2 (6 bases). This CDR3 is built from 13 residues. Trimming stripped 4 bases from V and 1 base from J, with 8 bases between. Germline V gene data show CDR1 as MNHEY and CDR2 as SMNVEV (reference sequence). As DNA, the CDR3 is TGTGCCAGCAGTTATCGGGGGTCCTACGAGCAGTACTTC. This gives the protein CASSYRGSYEQYF.

This clone was seen a single time. The CDR3 protein is CASSPTANLRYEQYF. The CDR3 DNA reads as TGTGCCAGTAGCCCGACAGCTAACCTCCGGTACGAGCAGTACTTC. The chain carries TRBV19 and TRBJ2-7; a possible D gene is TRBD1 (5 bases). Trimming removed 6 bases at V and 4 bases at J, with 19 bases between. CDR3 length equals 15 residues. Germline lookup yields CDR1 LNHDA and CDR2 SQIVND (reference sequence).

In its sample, this clone was seen once. The chain uses TRBV5-1 and TRBJ2-7; D remains unclear. CDR1 SGHRS and CDR2 YFSETQ come from the germline V gene. With 3 bases removed from V and 3 bases from J, the gap between germline ends came to 10 bases. The CDR3 covers 13 residues. CDR3: CASSSARNYEQYF. CDR3 in DNA: TGCGCCAGCAGCTCAGCTAGAAACTACGAGCAGTACTTC.

The chain has TRBV5-6 and TRBJ1-5; D is possibly TRBD1 (6 bases). The CDR3 consists of 15 residues. Germline CDR1 and CDR2: SGHDT and YYEEEE. Deletions cut 0 bases from V and 0 bases from J, with 7 bases between. Here the CDR3 reads CASSLGDNSNQPQHF. The CDR3 DNA reads as TGTGCCAGCAGCTTGGGGGACAATAGCAATCAGCCCCAGCATTTT.

This clone was found once. The chain carries TRBV7-8 and TRBJ2-7; D not certain. Trimming cost V 1 base and J 0 bases, with 13 bases left between them. Germline CDR1 is SGHVS and CDR2 is FQNEAQ. This CDR3 is 16 amino acids long. CDR3: CASSLGTLLLSYEQYF. CDR3 DNA: TGTGCCAGCAGCTTAGGAACCCTACTCCTCTCCTACGAGCAGTACTTC.

Comment on this clone: The same CDR3 also results from other DNA sequences found in this sample. This CDR3 reads CASSLGGSTEAFF. DNA of the CDR3: TGTGCCAGCAGCTTGGGCGGGAGCACTGAAGCTTTCTTT. The chain combines TRBV5-6 with TRBJ1-1, with D unresolved. V lost 0 bases and J 4 bases, leaving 7 bases between the germline ends. The CDR3 has 13 amino acids. The germline gives CDR1 SGHDT, CDR2 YYEEEE.

This chain uses TRBV4-1 with TRBJ2-7, with 8 bases fitting TRBD2. The ends lost 3 bases at V and 2 bases at J; junction bases unmatched: 9. Germline CDR1 and CDR2: MGHRA and YSYEKL. The CDR3 loop spans 16 amino acids. The CDR3 DNA follows: TGCGCCAGCAGCCACGTTCCGGGACTAGTTGCCTACGAGCAGTACTTC. This gives the protein CASSHVPGLVAYEQYF.

The V and J genes are TRBV4-2 and TRBJ1-1; D not certain. V lost 0 bases, J lost 8 bases, and 13 bases lay in between. CDR3 length equals 14 residues. CDR1 LGHNA and CDR2 YNFKEQ come from the germline V gene. CDR3 in amino acids: CASSQDIVTGEAFF. In DNA form, the CDR3 reads TGTGCCAGCAGCCAAGATATAGTGACGGGGGAAGCTTTCTTT.

This clone was picked up one time. V is TRBV18 and J is TRBJ1-1; maybe TRBD1 (5 bases). The CDR3 sequence is 15 residues long. The V end lost 3 bases, the J end lost 1 base, and 12 bases lay between the germline ends. Germline CDR1 reads KGHSH; CDR2 reads LQKENI. The CDR3 loop reads CASSPDTGTNTEAFF. CDR3 in DNA: TGTGCCAGCTCACCGGACACAGGAACGAACACTGAAGCTTTCTTT.

The chain employs TRBV11-2 and TRBJ2-1; D possibly corresponds to TRBD1 (6 bases). The CDR3 spans 16 residues. Germline CDR1 and CDR2: SGHAT and FQNNGV. Trimming took 5 bases from V and 4 from J, leaving 18 bases between them. As DNA, the CDR3 is TGTGCCAGCAGCGCCGAAACAGGGACGCTTTACAATGAGCAGTTCTTC. Translated: CASSAETGTLYNEQFF.

In DNA form, the CDR3 reads TGCAGCGTTGAAGATCCGGGGGGGGCGTCCTACGAGCAGTACTTC. Amino acid sequence: CSVEDPGGASYEQYF. The chain is built from TRBV29-1 and TRBJ2-7; 8 bases agree with TRBD2. Trimming cost V 0 bases and J 1 base; bases outside gene matches: 5. The CDR3 loop spans 15 amino acids. Germline assignment: CDR1 SQVTM and CDR2 ANQGSEA.

The chain joins TRBV19 to TRBJ2-5, with 8 bases aligning to TRBD2. The trim removed 1 base at V and 1 base at J, leaving 5 bases unmatched. CDR1 is LNHDA, CDR2 SQIVND, per germline (reference sequence). The CDR3 extends over 16 amino acids. CDR3 DNA sequence: TGTGCCAGTAGTATAGTATTGGCGGGGGGCCAAGAGACCCAGTACTTC. Translated, it gives CASSIVLAGGQETQYF.